Listed here are 13 T cell receptor beta chains from one sample, sequenced in a study of shared clonotypes between healthy human individuals. Profiling relied on immunoSEQ multiplex PCR, and the TCRdb table lists in-frame clones only, not all of them. This sample has approximately 530,000 clones, with approximately 95% found just once. The source material was naive CD4+ T cells sorted from blood. Subset meaning: CD45RA+ positively selected. All receptors derive from a woman in her twenties or thirties in good health.

The chain combines TRBV2 with TRBJ1-4; the match to TRBD1 covers 10 bases. This CDR3 contains 16 residues. CDR1 SNHLY and CDR2 FYNNEI come from the germline V gene. The trim removed 6 bases at V and 5 bases at J, leaving 9 bases unmatched. The CDR3 protein is CASRIAPGQGNEKLFF. The DNA for the CDR3 is TGTGCCAGCAGGATAGCCCCGGGACAGGGGAATGAAAAACTGTTTTTT.

The chain employs TRBV7-3 and TRBJ2-1; D gene ambiguous. Germline V gene sequence: CDR1 SGHTA, CDR2 FQGTGA. The ends were cut back, 4 bases at V and 0 bases at J, with 7 bases in the middle. The CDR3 sequence is 14 residues long. Here the CDR3 reads CASSSGVSYNEQFF. Written as DNA, the CDR3 is TGTGCCAGCAGCTCCGGTGTCTCCTACAATGAGCAGTTCTTC.

V usage is TRBV10-3 and J usage is TRBJ2-1, with D possibly being TRBD1 or TRBD2 (5 bases each). CDR3 length: 18 amino acids. Germline CDR1 and CDR2: ENHRY and SYGVKD. Deletions cut 4 bases from V and 7 bases from J, with 26 bases between. CDR3 DNA: TGTGCCATCAGTGCAAGATCGGTTTCAGGGACCCTCGGGAATGAGCAGTTCTTC. This codes for CAISARSVSGTLGNEQFF.

A word on this clone: Germline and junction disagree at one end, which may indicate a read error. The genes are TRBV6-1 and TRBJ1-1; a possible D gene is TRBD1 (5 bases). The CDR3 length is 13 residues. Germline V gives CDR1 MNHNS, CDR2 SASEGT. The CDR3 DNA sequence: TGTGCCATCAGTGTTGGGCAAAATAGGGGAGCTTTCTTT. Translated: CAISVGQNRGAFF.

CDR3: CASRADRGSSYGYTF. The CDR3 DNA follows: TGTGCCAGCAGAGCCGACAGGGGCTCGTCCTATGGCTACACCTTC. V is TRBV6-5 and J is TRBJ1-2; TRBD1 matches at 8 bases. V lost 6 bases and J lost 4; bases outside the gene matches: 10. There are 15 residues in the CDR3. Germline V lookup: CDR1 MNHEY, CDR2 SVGAGI.

This clone was counted a single time. V and J are TRBV28 and TRBJ2-7, with TRBD2 identical over 10 bases. The V segment lost 5 bases and the J segment 4 bases; nucleotides outside the gene matches: 5. The CDR3 runs 14 residues. Looked up from germline, CDR1 is MDHEN and CDR2 is SYDVKM. CDR3 region: CASSTLAGVYEQYF. The CDR3 DNA sequence: TGTGCCAGCAGTACTCTAGCGGGAGTTTACGAGCAGTACTTC.

This chain connects TRBV5-1 to TRBJ1-2; the D is unclear. In germline, CDR1 is SGHRS, CDR2 YFSETQ. Trimming left V 5 bases short and J 8 bases short, with 16 bases between. The CDR3 spans 13 residues. Written as DNA, the CDR3 is TGCGCCAGCAGACCTCTCGGCTCCCCCGGCTACACCTTC. This gives the protein CASRPLGSPGYTF.

The chain combines TRBV18 with TRBJ1-4; tentative D call: TRBD1 (5 bases). Trimming took 3 bases from V and 3 from J, leaving 11 bases between them. Germline assignment: CDR1 KGHSH and CDR2 LQKENI. CDR3 size: 15 residues. The CDR3 nucleotides are TGTGCCAGCTCACCTTTCAGGGACGCTAATGAAAAACTGTTTTTT. The encoded protein is CASSPFRDANEKLFF. The full variable domain, its missing parts supplied by reference TRBV18 and TRBJ1-4, is NAGVMQNPRHLVRRRGQEARLRCSPMKGHSHVYWYRQLPEEGLKFMVYLQKENIIDESGMPKERFSAEFPKEGPSILRIQQVVRGDSAAYFCASSPFRDANEKLFFGSGTQLSVL.

J is TRBJ2-6 and V is TRBV5-1, with D unclear. V gave up 1 base and J gave up 2 bases, with 13 bases separating them. The CDR3 spans 17 residues. Germline CDR1 SGHRS, CDR2 YFSETQ. Here the CDR3 DNA reads TGCGCCAGCAGCTTGCAAGGTATGGGTGCTGGGGCCAACGTCCTGACTTTC. This translates into CASSLQGMGAGANVLTF.

A single count supports this clone. Other nucleotide sequences in the sample specify the same CDR3. The chain couples TRBV28 to TRBJ1-2, with D possibly being TRBD1 (5 bases). With 3 bases removed from V and 8 bases from J, the gap between germline ends came to 10 bases. Germline V gene data show CDR1 as MDHEN and CDR2 as SYDVKM. There are 12 residues in the CDR3. The CDR3: CASSLGQRGYTF. The CDR3, as DNA: TGTGCCAGCAGTTTGGGGCAGAGGGGCTACACCTTC.

J is TRBJ1-2 and V is TRBV28; TRBD1 aligns across 12 bases. The J segment lost 8 bases and the V segment lost 4 bases, leaving 8 bases of the junction unmatched. Germline CDR1 is MDHEN and CDR2 is SYDVKM. CDR3 length equals 15 residues. Here the CDR3 reads CASSSPGQGARGYTF. CDR3 coding DNA: TGTGCCAGCAGTTCCCCGGGACAGGGGGCGCGGGGCTACACCTTC.

V is TRBV5-1 and J is TRBJ2-7, with 9 nucleotides matching TRBD1. CDR3 size: 12 residues. J was trimmed by 5 bases and V by 7 bases; bases with no gene match: 4. CDR1 and CDR2 (germline): SGHRS, YFSETQ. CDR3 DNA sequence: TGCGCCAGCCGGGACAGGGACCACGAGCAGTACTTC. It encodes CASRDRDHEQYF.

This rearrangement joins TRBV4-1 to TRBJ1-3; the D gene is possibly TRBD1 (5 bases). Between the trimmed V and J ends, which lost 1 base and 9 bases, there was a span of 19 bases. This CDR3 comprises 16 residues. Germline CDR1 reads MGHRA; CDR2 reads YSYEKL. The DNA for the CDR3 is TGCGCCAGCAGCCAAGGGAAGCGGGACGCGGGTTCCACCATATATTTT. Protein: CASSQGKRDAGSTIYF.